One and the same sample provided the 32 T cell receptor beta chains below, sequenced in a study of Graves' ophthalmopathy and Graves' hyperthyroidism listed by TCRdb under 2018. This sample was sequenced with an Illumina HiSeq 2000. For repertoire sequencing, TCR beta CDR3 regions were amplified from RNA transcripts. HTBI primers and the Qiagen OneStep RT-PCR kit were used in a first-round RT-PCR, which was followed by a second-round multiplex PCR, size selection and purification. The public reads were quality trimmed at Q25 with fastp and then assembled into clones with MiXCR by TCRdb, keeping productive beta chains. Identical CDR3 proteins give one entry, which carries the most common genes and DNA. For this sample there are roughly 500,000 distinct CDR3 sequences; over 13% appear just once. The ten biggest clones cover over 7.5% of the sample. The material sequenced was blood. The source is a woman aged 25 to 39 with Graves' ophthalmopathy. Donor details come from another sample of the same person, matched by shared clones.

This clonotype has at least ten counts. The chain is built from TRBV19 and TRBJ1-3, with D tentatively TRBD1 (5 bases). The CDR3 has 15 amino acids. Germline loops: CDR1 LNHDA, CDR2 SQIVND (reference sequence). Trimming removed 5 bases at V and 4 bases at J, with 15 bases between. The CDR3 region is CASSRSRGGGNTIYF. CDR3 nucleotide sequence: TGTGCCAGTAGTCGATCGAGGGGCGGAGGAAACACCATATATTTT. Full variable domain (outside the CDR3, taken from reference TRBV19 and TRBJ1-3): DGGITQSPKYLFRKEGQNVTLSCEQNLNHDAMYWYRQDPGQGLRLIYYSQIVNDFQKGDIAEGYSVSREKKESFPLTVTSAQKNPTAFYLCASSRSRGGGNTIYFGEGSWLTVV.

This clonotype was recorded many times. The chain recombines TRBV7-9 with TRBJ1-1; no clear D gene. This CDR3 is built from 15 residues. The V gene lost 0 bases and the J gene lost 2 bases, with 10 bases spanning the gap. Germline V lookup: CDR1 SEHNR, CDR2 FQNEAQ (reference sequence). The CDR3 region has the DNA TGTGCCAGCAGCTTAGCTCGTAAGTTAAACACTGAAGCTTTCTTT. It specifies CASSLARKLNTEAFF.

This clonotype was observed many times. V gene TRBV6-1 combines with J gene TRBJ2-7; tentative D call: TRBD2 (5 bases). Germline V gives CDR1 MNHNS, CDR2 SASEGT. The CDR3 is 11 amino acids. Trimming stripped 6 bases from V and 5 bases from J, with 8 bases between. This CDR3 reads CASSEGHEQYF. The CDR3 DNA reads TGTGCCAGCAGCGAGGGCCACGAGCAGTACTTC.

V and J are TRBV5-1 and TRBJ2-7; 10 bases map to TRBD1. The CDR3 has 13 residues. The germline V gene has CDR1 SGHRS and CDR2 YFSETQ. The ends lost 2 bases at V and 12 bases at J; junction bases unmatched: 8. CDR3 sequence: CASSFGDRGRLYF. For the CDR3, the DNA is TGCGCCAGCAGCTTCGGGGACAGGGGAAGACTGTACTTC.

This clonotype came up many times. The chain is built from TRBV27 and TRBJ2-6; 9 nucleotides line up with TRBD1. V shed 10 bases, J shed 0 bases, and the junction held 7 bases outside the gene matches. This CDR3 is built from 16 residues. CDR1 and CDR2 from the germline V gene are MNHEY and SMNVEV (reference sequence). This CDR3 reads CATLTGGPSGANVLTF. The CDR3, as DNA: TGTGCCACCTTGACAGGGGGTCCCTCTGGGGCCAACGTCCTGACTTTC.

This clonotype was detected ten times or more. The CDR3 sequence is CNAPPLGYEQYF. The CDR3 region has the DNA TGCAATGCGCCTCCTCTAGGTTACGAGCAGTACTTC. The rearrangement links TRBV20-1 to TRBJ2-7; no definite D call. The germline V gene encodes CDR1 DFQATT and CDR2 SNEGSKA (reference sequence). The CDR3 has 12 amino acids.

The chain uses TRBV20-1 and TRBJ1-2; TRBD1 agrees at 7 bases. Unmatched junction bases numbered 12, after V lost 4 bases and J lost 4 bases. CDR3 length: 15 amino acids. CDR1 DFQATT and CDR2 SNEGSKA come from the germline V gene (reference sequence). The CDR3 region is CSATQTGFPVYGYTF. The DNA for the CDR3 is TGCAGTGCTACACAGACAGGGTTTCCAGTCTATGGCTACACCTTC.

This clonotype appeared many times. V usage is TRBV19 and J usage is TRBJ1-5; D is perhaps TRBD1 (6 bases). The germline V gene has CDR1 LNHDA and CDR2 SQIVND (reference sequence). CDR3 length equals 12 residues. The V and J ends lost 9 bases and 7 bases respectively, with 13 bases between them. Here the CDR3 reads CARGRGGQPQHF. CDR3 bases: TGTGCCAGGGGCAGGGGTGGCCAGCCCCAGCATTTT.

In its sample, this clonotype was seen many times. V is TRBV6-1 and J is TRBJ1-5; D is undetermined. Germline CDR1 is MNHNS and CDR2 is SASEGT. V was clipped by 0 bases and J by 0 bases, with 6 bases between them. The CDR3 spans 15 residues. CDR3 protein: CASSEAGYSNQPQHF. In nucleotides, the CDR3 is TGTGCCAGCAGTGAAGCAGGGTATAGCAATCAGCCCCAGCATTTT.

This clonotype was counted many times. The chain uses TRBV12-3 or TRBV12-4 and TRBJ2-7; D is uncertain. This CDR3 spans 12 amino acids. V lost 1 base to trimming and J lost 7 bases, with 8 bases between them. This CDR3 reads CASSLGREEQYF. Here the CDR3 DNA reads TGTGCCAGCAGTTTAGGACGAGAGGAGCAGTACTTC.

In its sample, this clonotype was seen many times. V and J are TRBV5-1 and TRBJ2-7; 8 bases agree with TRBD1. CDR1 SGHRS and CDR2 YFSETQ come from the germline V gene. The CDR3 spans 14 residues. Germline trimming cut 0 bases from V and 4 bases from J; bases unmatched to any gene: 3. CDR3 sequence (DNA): TGCGCCAGCAGCTTGGGGGACAGGATTTACGAGCAGTACTTC. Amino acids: CASSLGDRIYEQYF.

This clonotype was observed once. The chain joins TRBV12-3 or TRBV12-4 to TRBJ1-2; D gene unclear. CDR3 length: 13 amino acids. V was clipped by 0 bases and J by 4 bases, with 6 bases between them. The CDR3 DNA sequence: TGTGCCAGCAGTTTAGCTCCGACCTATGGCTACACCTTC. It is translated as CASSLAPTYGYTF.

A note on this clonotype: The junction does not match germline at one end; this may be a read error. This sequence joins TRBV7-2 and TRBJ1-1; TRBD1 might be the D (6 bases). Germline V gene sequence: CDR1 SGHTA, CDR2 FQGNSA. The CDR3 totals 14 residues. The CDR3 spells CASSPESGDTKAFF. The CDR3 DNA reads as TGTGCCAGCAGCCCGGAGTCCGGGGACACTAAAGCTTTCTTT.

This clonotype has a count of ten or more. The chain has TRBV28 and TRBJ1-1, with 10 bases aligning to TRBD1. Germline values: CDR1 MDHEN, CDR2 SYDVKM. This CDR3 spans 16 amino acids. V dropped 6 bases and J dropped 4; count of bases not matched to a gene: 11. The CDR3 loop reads CASRDRGRGRSTEAFF. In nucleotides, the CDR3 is TGTGCCAGCAGAGACAGGGGGCGCGGTAGGAGCACTGAAGCTTTCTTT.

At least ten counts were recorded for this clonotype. The CDR3 DNA is TGTGCCAGCAGTGCCGGGACTAGCGCCAGCTACGAGCAGTACTTC. Translated, it gives CASSAGTSASYEQYF. The J gene is TRBJ2-7, the V gene TRBV6-1, with 10 bases lining up with TRBD2. Germline CDR1 reads MNHNS; CDR2 reads SASEGT. Trimming removed 4 bases from V and 3 bases from J; junction bases left unmatched: 6. The CDR3 consists of 15 residues.

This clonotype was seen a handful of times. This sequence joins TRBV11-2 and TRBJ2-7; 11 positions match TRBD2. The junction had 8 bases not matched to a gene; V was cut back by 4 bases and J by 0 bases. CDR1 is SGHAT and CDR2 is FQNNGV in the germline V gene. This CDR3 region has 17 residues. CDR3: CASSSLGTSGSSYEQYF. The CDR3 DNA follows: TGTGCCAGCAGCTCCCTGGGTACTAGCGGGAGCTCCTACGAGCAGTACTTC. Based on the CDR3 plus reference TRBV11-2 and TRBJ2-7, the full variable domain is EAGVAQSPRYKIIEKRQSVAFWCNPISGHATLYWYQQILGQGPKLLIQFQNNGVVDDSQLPKDRFSAERLKGVDSTLKIQPAKLEDSAVYLCASSSLGTSGSSYEQYFGPGTRLTVT.

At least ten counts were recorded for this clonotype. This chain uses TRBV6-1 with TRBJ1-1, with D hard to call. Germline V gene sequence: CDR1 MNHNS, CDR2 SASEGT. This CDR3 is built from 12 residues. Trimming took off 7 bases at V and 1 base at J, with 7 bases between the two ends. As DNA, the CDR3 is TGTGCCAGCACGTATGGGAACACTGAAGCTTTCTTT. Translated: CASTYGNTEAFF.

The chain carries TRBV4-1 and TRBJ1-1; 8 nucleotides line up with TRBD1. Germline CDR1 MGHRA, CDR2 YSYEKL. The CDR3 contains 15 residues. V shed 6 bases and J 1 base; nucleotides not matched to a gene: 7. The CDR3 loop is CASREPTGGNTEAFF. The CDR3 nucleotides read TGCGCCAGCAGGGAACCCACAGGGGGGAACACTGAAGCTTTCTTT.

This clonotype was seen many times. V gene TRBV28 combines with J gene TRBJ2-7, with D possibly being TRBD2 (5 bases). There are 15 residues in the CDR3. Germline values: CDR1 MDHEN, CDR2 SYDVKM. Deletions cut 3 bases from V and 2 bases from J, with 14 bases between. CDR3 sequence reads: CASSFLGARAYEQYF. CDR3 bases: TGTGCCAGCAGTTTCTTGGGAGCGAGGGCCTACGAGCAGTACTTC.

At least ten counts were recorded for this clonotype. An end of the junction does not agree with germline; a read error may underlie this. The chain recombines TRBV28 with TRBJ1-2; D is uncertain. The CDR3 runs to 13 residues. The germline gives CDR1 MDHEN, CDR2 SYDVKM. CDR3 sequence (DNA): TGTGTCAGCAGTTCAGGATATAACTATGGCTACACCTTC. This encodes CVSSSGYNYGYTF.

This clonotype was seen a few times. The CDR3 reads CASSFRGGNRQGGFGYTF. The CDR3 DNA reads TGTGCCAGCAGCTTTCGGGGAGGTAACCGACAGGGAGGTTTTGGCTACACCTTC. The chain employs TRBV11-1 and TRBJ1-2; 7 nucleotides align to TRBD1. CDR3 length equals 18 residues. Germline V CDR1 and CDR2: SGHAT, FQDESV (reference sequence). Germline trimming cut 3 bases from V and 7 bases from J; bases unmatched to any gene: 20.

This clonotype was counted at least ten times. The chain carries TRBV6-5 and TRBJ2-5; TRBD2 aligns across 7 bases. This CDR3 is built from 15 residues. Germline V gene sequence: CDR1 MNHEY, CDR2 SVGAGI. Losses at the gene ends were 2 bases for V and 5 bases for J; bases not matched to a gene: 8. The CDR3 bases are TGTGCCAGCAGTTACGGCGGCGGGGAGGGGGAGACCCAGTACTTC. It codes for CASSYGGGEGETQYF.

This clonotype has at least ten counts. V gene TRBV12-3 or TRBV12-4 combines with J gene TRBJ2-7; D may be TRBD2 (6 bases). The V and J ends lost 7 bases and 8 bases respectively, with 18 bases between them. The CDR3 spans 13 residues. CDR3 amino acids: CASTVGFAGKQYF. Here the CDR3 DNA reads TGTGCCAGCACCGTGGGGTTTGCGGGGAAGCAGTACTTC.

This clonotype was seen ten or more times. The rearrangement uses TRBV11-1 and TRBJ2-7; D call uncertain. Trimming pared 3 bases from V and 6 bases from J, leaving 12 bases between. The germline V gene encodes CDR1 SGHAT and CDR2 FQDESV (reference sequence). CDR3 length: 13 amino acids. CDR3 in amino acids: CASSFRRGFEQYF. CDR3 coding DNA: TGTGCCAGCAGCTTCCGCCGAGGTTTCGAGCAGTACTTC.

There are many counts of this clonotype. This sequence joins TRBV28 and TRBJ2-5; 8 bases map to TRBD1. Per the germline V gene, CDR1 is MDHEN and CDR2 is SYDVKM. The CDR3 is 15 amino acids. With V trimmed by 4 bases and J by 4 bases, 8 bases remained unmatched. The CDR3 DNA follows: TGTGCCAGCAGTTCTGGACAGGGAAGGGGAGAGACCCAGTACTTC. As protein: CASSSGQGRGETQYF.

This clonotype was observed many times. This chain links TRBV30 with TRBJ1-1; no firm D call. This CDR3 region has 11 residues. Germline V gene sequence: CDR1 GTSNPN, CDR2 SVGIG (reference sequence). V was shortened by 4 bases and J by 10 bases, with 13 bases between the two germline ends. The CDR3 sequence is CAWTGPLGAFF. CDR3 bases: TGTGCCTGGACAGGACCTCTTGGAGCTTTCTTT. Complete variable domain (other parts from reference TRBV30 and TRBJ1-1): SQTIHQWPATLVQPVGSPLSLECTVEGTSNPNLYWYRQAAGRGLQLLFYSVGIGQISSEVPQNLSASRPQDRQFILSSKKLLLSDSGFYLCAWTGPLGAFFGQGTRLTVV.

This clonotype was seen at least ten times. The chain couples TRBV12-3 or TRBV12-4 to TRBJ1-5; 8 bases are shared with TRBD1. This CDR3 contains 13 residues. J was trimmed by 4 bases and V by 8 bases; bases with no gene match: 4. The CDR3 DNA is TGTGCCAGCCGCGGGACAGGTAATCAGCCCCAGCATTTT. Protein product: CASRGTGNQPQHF.

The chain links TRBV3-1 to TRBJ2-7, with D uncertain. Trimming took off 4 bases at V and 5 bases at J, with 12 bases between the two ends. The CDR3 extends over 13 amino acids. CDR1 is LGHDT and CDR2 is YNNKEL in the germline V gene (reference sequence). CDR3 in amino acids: CASSRRYRDEQYF. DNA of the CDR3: TGTGCCAGCAGCCGCAGGTACAGAGACGAGCAGTACTTC.

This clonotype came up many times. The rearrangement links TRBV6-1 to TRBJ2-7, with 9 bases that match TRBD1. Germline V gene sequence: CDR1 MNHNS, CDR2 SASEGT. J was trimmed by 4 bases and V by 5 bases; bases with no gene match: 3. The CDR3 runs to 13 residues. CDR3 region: CASSPGTGYEQYF. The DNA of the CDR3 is TGTGCCAGCAGTCCCGGGACAGGGTACGAGCAGTACTTC.

The CDR3 spells CASSGTTGGTEAFF. The CDR3 region has the DNA TGCGCCAGCAGTGGGACCACAGGGGGCACTGAAGCTTTCTTT. The chain recombines TRBV10-1 with TRBJ1-1, with TRBD1 identical over 8 bases. Trimming at V came to 4 bases and at J to 4 bases, leaving 5 bases not matched to a gene. The CDR3 runs 14 residues. Germline V gene lookup returns CDR1 WNHNN and CDR2 SYGVQD (reference sequence).

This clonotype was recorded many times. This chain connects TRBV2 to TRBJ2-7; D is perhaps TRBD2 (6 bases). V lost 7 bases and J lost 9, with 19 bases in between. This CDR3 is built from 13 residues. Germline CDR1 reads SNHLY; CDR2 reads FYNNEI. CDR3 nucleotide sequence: TGTGCCAGCAAGGGGACTTCGCACTTTTGGCAGTACTTC. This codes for CASKGTSHFWQYF.

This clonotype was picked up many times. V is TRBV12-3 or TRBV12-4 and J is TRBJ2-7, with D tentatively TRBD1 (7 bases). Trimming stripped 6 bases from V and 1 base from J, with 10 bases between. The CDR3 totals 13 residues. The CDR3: CASRRDSSYEQYF. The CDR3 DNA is TGTGCCAGCAGGCGGGACAGTTCCTACGAGCAGTACTTC.